The 32 T cell receptor beta chains listed next were all sequenced from one sample in a study of blood T cells in healthy people across ages. A J-beta primer mix and a sample-barcoded 5' primer were used in a second PCR of about 7 to 12 cycles. Using its own MiXCR run on the 5' RACE reads, TCRdb lists one record per CDR3 protein. The sample comprises 800,000 to 900,000 distinct CDR3 sequences, around two thirds of which are singletons, and around a quarter rests with the top ten. The sequencing input was blood. Source of these receptors: a man aged 25 to 40 in good health.

The chain joins TRBV20-1 to TRBJ2-5; TRBD2 agrees at 7 bases. V gave up 2 bases and J gave up 5 bases; unmatched junction bases: 8. Looked up from germline, CDR1 is DFQATT and CDR2 is SNEGSKA (reference sequence). This CDR3 has 14 amino acids. The CDR3 region has the DNA TGCAGTGCTAGACCCCGGGACGGGAGGGAGACCCAGTACTTC. Its protein is CSARPRDGRETQYF.

The chain recombines TRBV4-3 with TRBJ2-3; tentatively, D is TRBD1 (5 bases). The CDR3 length is 16 residues. In germline, CDR1 is LGHNA, CDR2 YSLEER. V was clipped by 0 bases and J by 2 bases, with 12 bases between them. CDR3 sequence reads: CASSQDFSGHTDTQYF. CDR3 coding DNA: TGCGCCAGCAGCCAAGATTTCTCAGGACACACAGATACGCAGTATTTT.

With respect to this clonotype: This is likely a read error, given that the CDR3 carries no conserved phenylalanine or tryptophan at its end. The chain couples TRBV20-1 to TRBJ2-7; TRBD1 matches 8 bases. Trimming at V came to 5 bases and at J to 0 bases, leaving 6 bases not matched to a gene. The CDR3 is 14 residues long. The germline V gene encodes CDR1 DFQATT and CDR2 SNEGSKA (reference sequence). CDR3 region: CSAPRTGSSYEQYL. The DNA for the CDR3 is TGCAGTGCTCCCAGGACAGGGAGCTCCTACGAGCAGTACCTC.

The chain has TRBV6-5 and TRBJ2-7; 11 nucleotides agree with TRBD2. The V gene end was trimmed by 6 bases and the J gene end by 3 bases; junction bases not matched to a gene: 7. The CDR3 is 15 amino acids. CDR1 MNHEY and CDR2 SVGAGI come from the germline V gene. CDR3 sequence (DNA): TGTGCCAGCAGCTCCGCTAGCGGGGGGATCTACGAGCAGTACTTC. Its translation: CASSSASGGIYEQYF.

The rearrangement uses TRBV9 and TRBJ2-1; perhaps TRBD2 as D (6 bases). CDR1 is SGDLS, CDR2 YYNGEE, per germline. Between the trimmed V and J ends, which lost 0 bases and 0 bases, there was a span of 10 bases. This CDR3 comprises 16 residues. CDR3 amino acids: CASSVAAGNSYNEQFF. CDR3 bases: TGTGCCAGCAGCGTAGCAGCGGGCAACTCCTACAATGAGCAGTTCTTC.

This rearrangement joins TRBV4-3 to TRBJ1-2; D is uncertain. Germline V gene lookup returns CDR1 LGHNA and CDR2 YSLEER. Trimming removed 1 base at V and 4 bases at J, with 4 bases between. This CDR3 is built from 12 residues. CDR3 protein: CASSQVGYGYTF. Written as DNA, the CDR3 is TGCGCCAGCAGCCAAGTCGGCTATGGCTACACCTTC.

The V gene is TRBV10-3, the J gene TRBJ2-7; no clear D gene. The CDR3 spans 14 residues. Germline V gene sequence: CDR1 ENHRY, CDR2 SYGVKD. Trimming stripped 0 bases from V and 9 bases from J, with 15 bases between. The CDR3 DNA reads as TGTGCCATCAGTGAGTCTGGGTCTTTCCCCCTGCAGTACTTC. It translates to CAISESGSFPLQYF.

In its sample, this clonotype was seen a few times. This chain connects TRBV7-3 to TRBJ1-2; D might be TRBD1 (5 bases). The CDR3 runs to 17 residues. Trimming left V 0 bases short and J 5 bases short, with 19 bases between. Germline V gene data show CDR1 as SGHTA and CDR2 as FQGTGA. The chain's CDR3 is CASSLTQTTAGHYGYTF. CDR3 coding DNA: TGTGCCAGCAGCTTAACCCAAACGACAGCGGGTCATTATGGCTACACCTTC.

The chain's CDR3 is CASSFPGVADDGYTF. CDR3 coding DNA: TGTGCCAGCAGCTTCCCTGGGGTGGCAGACGACGGCTACACCTTC. This chain uses TRBV7-2 with TRBJ1-2; D unresolved. Deletions cut 3 bases from V and 8 bases from J, with 19 bases between. CDR3 length: 15 amino acids. The V gene's germline CDR1 is SGHTA and CDR2 FQGNSA.

This sequence joins TRBV12-3 or TRBV12-4 and TRBJ1-5; the D is unclear. Trimming shortened V by 5 bases and J by 2 bases, and 13 bases separated the two germline ends. This CDR3 comprises 15 residues. CDR3 bases: TGTGCCAGCAGTAACATCGGCCGGGGCAATCAGCCCCAGCATTTT. This sequence encodes CASSNIGRGNQPQHF.

This rearrangement joins TRBV20-1 to TRBJ1-2; 10 bases are a match to TRBD1. From germline, CDR1 is DFQATT and CDR2 SNEGSKA (reference sequence). CDR3 length equals 13 residues. V dropped 5 bases and J dropped 5; count of bases not matched to a gene: 5. The CDR3 sequence: CSALRTGGYGYTF. The CDR3 DNA is TGCAGTGCTCTTAGGACAGGGGGGTATGGCTACACCTTC.

This clonotype was detected only a few times. Just one base apart from a much larger clone, this may be a read error. V usage is TRBV28 and J usage is TRBJ2-7, with a weak D call TRBD1 (6 bases). The CDR3 loop spans 14 amino acids. V shed 5 bases and J shed 7 bases, with 18 bases lying between them. Germline values: CDR1 MDHEN, CDR2 SYDVKM. DNA of the CDR3: TGTGCCAGCAGTGTAAGGTGGGGGCTGGGGGAGCAGTACTTC. It yields the protein CASSVRWGLGEQYF.

This clonotype appeared many times. The chain is built from TRBV7-3 and TRBJ2-3; unclear D gene. Trimming removed 0 bases at V and 4 bases at J, with 2 bases between. This CDR3 comprises 12 residues. The germline V gene has CDR1 SGHTA and CDR2 FQGTGA. CDR3 loop: CASSLTADTQYF. In DNA form, the CDR3 reads TGTGCCAGCAGCTTAACTGCAGATACGCAGTATTTT.

The table lists this clonotype with many counts. The chain carries TRBV6-1 and TRBJ1-2; D is perhaps TRBD1 (5 bases). The length of the CDR3 is 14 residues. The ends were cut back, 6 bases at V and 2 bases at J, with 13 bases in the middle. Looked up from germline, CDR1 is MNHNS and CDR2 is SASEGT. CDR3 region: CASRPRQRNYGYTF. The CDR3 DNA follows: TGTGCCAGCAGGCCCAGACAGCGAAACTATGGCTACACCTTC.

This chain joins TRBV15 and TRBJ2-3; no reliable D call. Germline assignment: CDR1 LNHNV and CDR2 YYDKDF (reference sequence). The CDR3 is made up of 15 amino acids. Trimming shortened V by 1 base and J by 8 bases, and 16 bases separated the two germline ends. CDR3 nucleotides: TGTGCCACCAGCAGAGTAACCAAGGGCGACGGTACGCAGTATTTT. It translates to CATSRVTKGDGTQYF.

The chain couples TRBV7-2 to TRBJ2-4; 9 bases agree with TRBD1. The end of the DNA fits TRBJ2-5 better, so the J call may be wrong. Per the germline V gene, CDR1 is SGHTA and CDR2 is FQGNSA. CDR3 length: 15 amino acids. CDR3 protein: CASSPQGAAQETQYF. The CDR3 DNA sequence: TGTGCCAGCAGCCCACAGGGGGCGGCCCAAGAGACCCAGTACTTC.

This clonotype occurred a few times. The V and J genes are TRBV29-1 and TRBJ2-7, with no clear D. Per germline, CDR1 SQVTM and CDR2 ANQGSEA. The CDR3 spans 11 residues. Trimming cost V 3 bases and J 4 bases, with 7 bases left between them. The CDR3 DNA sequence: TGCAGCGTTGACCACGATTACGAGCAGTACTTC. Its translation is CSVDHDYEQYF.

The chain employs TRBV29-1 and TRBJ2-3, with D perhaps matching TRBD1 or TRBD2 (6 bases each). The CDR3 is 15 residues long. The ends were cut back, 4 bases at V and 0 bases at J, with 14 bases in the middle. Germline-derived CDR1 and CDR2 are SQVTM and ANQGSEA. Here the CDR3 DNA reads TGCAGCGTTGTCGCAGGGGCGGGAAGCACAGATACGCAGTATTTT. Its translation is CSVVAGAGSTDTQYF.

This clonotype has more than one count but fewer than ten. This chain connects TRBV2 to TRBJ2-7; 11 bases are shared with TRBD2. CDR1 is SNHLY, CDR2 FYNNEI, per germline. J gave up 6 bases and V 9 bases, and 10 bases lay outside the gene matches. This CDR3 is built from 14 residues. CDR3 DNA sequence: TGTGCCAGTGACCTCGGGACTAGCGGCTCCGAGCAGTACTTC. This sequence encodes CASDLGTSGSEQYF.

Comment on this clonotype: The CDR3 end shows no conserved phenylalanine or tryptophan, and so a read error is likely. The chain carries TRBV2 and TRBJ1-4, with unresolved D. CDR3 length equals 16 residues. CDR1 is SNHLY, CDR2 FYNNEI, per germline. V gave up 6 bases and J gave up 2 bases, with 16 bases separating them. CDR3 in amino acids: CASSEPTGPTNEKLFL. CDR3 sequence (DNA): TGTGCCAGCAGCGAACCTACGGGCCCGACTAATGAAAAACTGTTTCTT.

This clonotype has a handful of counts. The genes are TRBV7-2 and TRBJ1-2; possible D gene TRBD1, 6 bases. Germline V gene data show CDR1 as SGHTA and CDR2 as FQGNSA. This CDR3 comprises 13 residues. Trimming removed 5 bases at V and 8 bases at J, with 15 bases between. CDR3 amino acids: CASSPRADSGYTF. DNA for the CDR3: TGTGCCAGCAGCCCGAGGGCGGACAGCGGCTACACCTTC.

The rearrangement uses TRBV2 and TRBJ2-6; D gene unclear. This CDR3 has 15 amino acids. V shed 4 bases and J shed 2 bases, with 9 bases lying between them. Germline V lookup: CDR1 SNHLY, CDR2 FYNNEI. CDR3 region: CASSVYRTGANVLTF. The CDR3 DNA is TGTGCCAGCAGTGTGTACAGAACTGGGGCCAACGTCCTGACTTTC.

The gene calls are TRBV20-1 and TRBJ2-1; the match to TRBD1 covers 7 bases. The CDR3 covers 14 residues. Germline loops: CDR1 DFQATT, CDR2 SNEGSKA (reference sequence). V lost 5 bases, J lost 9 bases, and 13 bases stayed unmatched. In DNA form, the CDR3 reads TGCAGTGCTGCACGAAGGGGGCCTGGGGTTGAGCAGTTCTTC. It codes for CSAARRGPGVEQFF.

The rearrangement links TRBV5-1 to TRBJ2-1; D perhaps matches TRBD1 (6 bases). The germline gives CDR1 SGHRS, CDR2 YFSETQ. Trimming took 3 bases from V and 10 from J, leaving 23 bases between them. This CDR3 spans 16 amino acids. DNA for the CDR3: TGCGCCAGCAGCTCCATCTTGGTCGGCTCCCAGGGGGAGCAGTTCTTC. Its translation is CASSSILVGSQGEQFF. The entire variable domain, with the rest obtained from reference TRBV5-1 and TRBJ2-1, is as follows: KAGVTQTPRYLIKTRGQQVTLSCSPISGHRSVSWYQQTPGQGLQFLFEYFSETQRNKGNFPGRFSGRQFSNSRSEMNVSTLELGDSALYLCASSSILVGSQGEQFFGPGTRLTVL.

The gene calls are TRBV28 and TRBJ2-6, with 9 bases aligning to TRBD1. This CDR3 comprises 18 residues. The ends lost 4 bases at V and 0 bases at J; junction bases unmatched: 7. CDR1 is MDHEN, CDR2 SYDVKM, per germline. This CDR3 is CASSSGDRAYSGANVLTF. CDR3 in DNA: TGTGCCAGCAGTTCCGGGGACAGGGCTTACTCTGGGGCCAACGTCCTGACTTTC.

The V call is TRBV4-3, the J call TRBJ1-2; D is unresolved. V was trimmed by 3 bases and J by 7 bases, leaving 9 bases between them. Germline assignment: CDR1 LGHNA and CDR2 YSLEER. There are 12 residues in the CDR3. DNA of the CDR3: TGCGCCAGCAGCCAGGGGAATCTTGGCTACACCTTC. As protein: CASSQGNLGYTF.

In its sample, this clonotype was seen once. The rearrangement links TRBV18 to TRBJ1-5; D gene unclear. V was pared by 2 bases and J by 0 bases, with 8 bases between. This CDR3 comprises 15 residues. Germline V gene lookup returns CDR1 KGHSH and CDR2 LQKENI. CDR3 DNA sequence: TGTGCCAGCTCACCAGACACGTATAGCAATCAGCCCCAGCATTTT. It translates to CASSPDTYSNQPQHF.

V is TRBV9 and J is TRBJ2-3; no firm D call. The germline CDR1 and CDR2 sequences are SGDLS and YYNGEE. The V and J ends lost 0 bases and 6 bases respectively, with 11 bases between them. CDR3 size: 14 residues. CDR3 amino acids: CASSVVGSSDTQYF. CDR3 bases: TGTGCCAGCAGCGTAGTAGGTAGCAGTGATACGCAGTATTTT.

This rearrangement joins TRBV27 to TRBJ2-1; D is possibly TRBD2 (5 bases). Deletions cut 2 bases from V and 5 bases from J, with 10 bases between. From germline, CDR1 is MNHEY and CDR2 SMNVEV (reference sequence). The CDR3 length is 14 residues. The CDR3 nucleotides are TGTGCCAGCAGTTTAAGGTCGAGGGACAATGAGCAGTTCTTC. Amino acid sequence: CASSLRSRDNEQFF.

The J gene is TRBJ2-1, the V gene TRBV5-1; 7 bases are a match to TRBD1. The J call may be incorrect, as the DNA end agrees better with TRBJ2-7. This CDR3 region has 15 residues. Per germline, CDR1 SGHRS and CDR2 YFSETQ. The CDR3 bases are TGCGCCAGCGGAGGACAGGAAAGCTCCTACAATGAGCAGTACTTC. As protein: CASGGQESSYNEQYF.

The gene calls are TRBV20-1 and TRBJ1-1; possible D gene TRBD1, 5 bases. Per germline, CDR1 DFQATT and CDR2 SNEGSKA (reference sequence). This CDR3 contains 14 residues. With 5 bases removed from V and 9 bases from J, the gap between germline ends came to 22 bases. The CDR3 bases are TGCAGTGCTGCCCCTGTCCGACAGTCGCAAAAAGCTTTCTTT. Its translation: CSAAPVRQSQKAFF.

This CDR3 is CASSLPAGGFKTDTQYF. The CDR3 DNA sequence: TGTGCCAGCAGTTTACCAGCGGGGGGATTCAAGACAGATACGCAGTATTTT. The chain has TRBV28 and TRBJ2-3; 9 bases are a match to TRBD2. The CDR3 length is 17 residues. Germline V gene data show CDR1 as MDHEN and CDR2 as SYDVKM. The ends lost 2 bases at V and 3 bases at J; junction bases unmatched: 9.